This TCR beta chain was profiled in a study of blood T cell repertoires in COVID-19. Study-wide background: The analysed material was cDNA or gDNA that came from T cells, B-cell-depleted T cells, or PBMCs.

This CDR3 is 18 amino acids long. Germline V gene sequence: CDR1 SGDLS, CDR2 YYNGEE. V lost 0 bases to trimming and J lost 2 bases; unmatched junction nucleotides: 9. Clones were read by immunoSEQ multiplex PCR, and TCRdb kept only the in-frame ones, dropping some. The repertoire holds under 120,000 clones, with roughly 84% as singletons. Only one count was recorded for this clone. Material: peripheral blood. The clonotype was recovered from a human donor in a cohort sampled during active COVID-19. V and J are TRBV9 and TRBJ2-3; 10 bases are shared with TRBD2. DNA of the CDR3: TGTGCCAGCAGCGTAGGGGGAGCGGGAGGGCCGACCACAGATACGCAGTATTTT. This gives the protein CASSVGGAGGPTTDTQYF.